These 2 T cell receptor beta chains were sequenced from one sample in a study of blood T cell repertoires in COVID-19. Profiling relied on immunoSEQ multiplex PCR, and the TCRdb table lists in-frame clones only, not all of them. The table includes approximately 300,000 clones, more than 70% detected once. Sequenced: peripheral blood. The source is a woman aged 45-60 years with acute or convalescent COVID-19.

Comment on this clone: The same CDR3 can be traced to other DNA sequences in this sample. This rearrangement joins TRBV30 to TRBJ1-5; the match to TRBD1 covers 7 bases. With 3 bases clipped from V and 2 bases from J, the junction kept 4 bases outside the gene matches. The CDR3 is 14 residues long. Germline CDR1 is GTSNPN and CDR2 is SVGIG (reference sequence). The CDR3 bases are TGTGCCTGGAGCCCTGGGACAGGCAATCAGCCCCAGCATTTT. Protein sequence: CAWSPGTGNQPQHF.

The genes are TRBV5-5 and TRBJ2-3, with D perhaps TRBD2 (5 bases). Between the trimmed V and J ends, which lost 0 bases and 4 bases, there was a span of 12 bases. The CDR3 totals 15 residues. CDR1 is SGHKS, CDR2 YYEKEE, per germline (reference sequence). DNA of the CDR3: TGTGCCAGCAGCTTGGTGCCTAGCTGGGCAGATACGCAGTATTTT. Translating gives CASSLVPSWADTQYF.